This entry lists 14 T cell receptor beta chains sequenced from one sample in a study of identifying expanded T cells in peripheral blood. Data came from immunoSEQ multiplex PCR; TCRdb stores just in-frame clones and leaves some out. The sample contains about 81,000 clones, 80% to 85% of which appear only once. The sequencing input was blood. The receptors were gathered from a person between 18 and 75 years old in good health.

This chain joins TRBV10-3 and TRBJ2-7; no firm D call. Germline V lookup: CDR1 ENHRY, CDR2 SYGVKD. Deletions cut 0 bases from V and 7 bases from J, with 7 bases between. The CDR3 totals 12 residues. The CDR3 bases are TGTGCCATCAGTGAGTCTTTGAGGGAGCAGTACTTC. Its protein product is CAISESLREQYF.

The chain couples TRBV6-1 to TRBJ2-1; D remains ambiguous. The CDR3 extends over 13 amino acids. Germline loops: CDR1 MNHNS, CDR2 SASEGT. Trimming pared 0 bases from V and 4 bases from J, leaving 4 bases between. The CDR3 is CASSEAEYNEQFF. The DNA of the CDR3 is TGTGCCAGCAGTGAAGCAGAATACAATGAGCAGTTCTTC.

The chain is built from TRBV9 and TRBJ1-1; tentative D call: TRBD1 (6 bases). The V end lost 4 bases, the J end lost 1 base, and 11 bases lay between the germline ends. The CDR3 covers 14 residues. Looked up from germline, CDR1 is SGDLS and CDR2 is YYNGEE. The CDR3 region is CASSPQTGNTEAFF. For the CDR3, the DNA is TGTGCCAGCAGCCCACAGACAGGGAACACTGAAGCTTTCTTT.

V usage is TRBV19 and J usage is TRBJ2-7; TRBD2 aligns across 15 bases. This CDR3 is 17 amino acids long. The germline gives CDR1 LNHDA, CDR2 SQIVND (reference sequence). After removal of 3 bases from V and 2 bases from J, the junction contained 5 bases not matched to a gene. The CDR3 is CASSIQGLAGGAYEQYF. CDR3 DNA: TGTGCCAGTAGTATTCAGGGACTAGCGGGAGGTGCCTACGAGCAGTACTTC.

The chain couples TRBV6-1 to TRBJ2-7, with TRBD2 as a possible D gene (5 bases). The CDR3 is 13 residues long. The V and J ends lost 7 bases and 5 bases respectively, with 15 bases between them. Germline CDR1 MNHNS, CDR2 SASEGT. CDR3 protein: CASTPFERNEQYF. CDR3 sequence (DNA): TGTGCCAGCACCCCCTTCGAGCGGAACGAGCAGTACTTC.

V gene TRBV28 combines with J gene TRBJ1-1; TRBD1 matches at 10 bases. Trimming took 4 bases from V and 3 from J; bases not matched to a gene: 8. The germline gives CDR1 MDHEN, CDR2 SYDVKM. The CDR3 spans 16 residues. The CDR3 here is CASSYPDRGRDTEAFF. DNA of the CDR3: TGTGCCAGCAGTTACCCGGACAGGGGGAGGGACACTGAAGCTTTCTTT.

The J gene is TRBJ1-1, the V gene TRBV6-5; D gene ambiguous. V lost 5 bases, J lost 6 bases, and 16 bases lay in between. The CDR3 is made up of 14 amino acids. Germline CDR1 MNHEY, CDR2 SVGAGI. CDR3 in amino acids: CASSQSQGGSEAFF. The CDR3 bases are TGTGCCAGCAGTCAATCCCAAGGCGGGTCTGAAGCTTTCTTT.

The chain employs TRBV15 and TRBJ2-1; unclear D gene. The germline gives CDR1 LNHNV, CDR2 YYDKDF (reference sequence). V was pared by 0 bases and J by 9 bases, with 12 bases between. This CDR3 has 14 amino acids. CDR3 loop: CATSRESAAREQFF. CDR3 DNA sequence: TGTGCCACCAGCAGAGAGTCGGCAGCCCGTGAGCAGTTCTTC.

The rearrangement joins TRBV2 to TRBJ2-1; 12 bases fit TRBD2. CDR3 length equals 13 residues. The ends lost 4 bases at V and 10 bases at J; junction bases unmatched: 2. Germline V gene lookup returns CDR1 SNHLY and CDR2 FYNNEI. In DNA, the CDR3 is TGTGCCAGCAGTGTAACTAGCGGGAGGGAGCAGTTCTTC. Amino acid sequence: CASSVTSGREQFF.

This sequence joins TRBV7-2 and TRBJ2-1; D tentatively reads TRBD1 or TRBD2 (5 bases each). Germline CDR1 and CDR2: SGHTA and FQGNSA. V lost 5 bases and J 3 bases, leaving 20 bases between the germline ends. The length of the CDR3 is 17 residues. The CDR3 coding sequence is TGTGCCAGCAGCCCGAGGGGCCAATCCCCCCGCTACAATGAGCAGTTCTTC. It translates to CASSPRGQSPRYNEQFF.

The chain uses TRBV7-6 and TRBJ2-3; D is unresolved. The germline V and J ends were trimmed by 4 bases and 5 bases, with 10 bases remaining between them. Germline CDR1 is SGHVS and CDR2 is FNYEAQ. The CDR3 loop spans 13 amino acids. The DNA for the CDR3 is TGTGCCAGCAGCTCCCCGGGCAAAGATACGCAGTATTTT. Its translation: CASSSPGKDTQYF. Together with reference TRBV7-6 and TRBJ2-3, the CDR3 gives the full variable domain: GAGVSQSPRYKVTKRGQDVALRCDPISGHVSLYWYRQALGQGPEFLTYFNYEAQQDKSGLPNDRFSAERPEGSISTLTIQRTEQRDSAMYRCASSSPGKDTQYFGPGTRLTVL.

The genes are TRBV4-1 and TRBJ1-5; TRBD1 matches 9 bases. Germline values: CDR1 MGHRA, CDR2 YSYEKL. The CDR3 is 16 residues long. Germline trimming cut 1 base from V and 6 bases from J; bases unmatched to any gene: 7. The CDR3 coding sequence is TGCGCCAGCAGCCAAGCGGGACAGGGAGAAGGTCAGCCCCAGCATTTT. Its protein is CASSQAGQGEGQPQHF.

The genes are TRBV7-9 and TRBJ2-6, with TRBD2 matching 15 bases. This CDR3 has 19 amino acids. The ends lost 5 bases at V and 4 bases at J; junction bases unmatched: 9. CDR1 is SEHNR and CDR2 is FQNEAQ in the germline V gene (reference sequence). The CDR3 DNA follows: TGTGCCAGCAGCCCGCCGGGACTAGCGGGAGGTATGGGGGCCAACGTCCTGACTTTC. Its translation is CASSPPGLAGGMGANVLTF.

This rearrangement joins TRBV7-6 to TRBJ2-2; D remains ambiguous. Trimming shortened V by 3 bases and J by 0 bases, and 8 bases separated the two germline ends. This CDR3 has 15 residues. From germline, CDR1 is SGHVS and CDR2 FNYEAQ. The CDR3 DNA is TGTGCCAGCAGCTTCGGACGGACGAACACCGGGGAGCTGTTTTTT. Translation: CASSFGRTNTGELFF.